One and the same sample provided the 25 T cell receptor beta chains below, sequenced in a study of T-cell reconstitution after alpha-beta-depleted transplantation in children. Using unique molecular identifiers, the investigators prepared the TCRbeta library. Via MiXCR, TCRdb re-called the PCR reads, giving one row per CDR3 protein. The sample has under 750,000 distinct CDR3 sequences, 23% seen once. The sample here was PBMCs, mostly from graft donor cells, taken 360 days after TCRalphabeta/CD19-depleted stem cell transplant. All receptors come from a boy under two years old who had a stem cell transplant for acute myeloid leukemia, so the T cells may come from the graft donor.

The V and J genes are TRBV4-3 and TRBJ2-1; 8 positions agree with TRBD2. Trimming cost V 1 base and J 2 bases; bases outside gene matches: 10. The CDR3 covers 18 residues. Germline-derived CDR1 and CDR2 are LGHNA and YSLEER. The CDR3: CASSQVGSGEDPYNEQFF. The CDR3 DNA reads as TGCGCCAGCAGCCAAGTGGGTAGCGGGGAGGACCCCTACAATGAGCAGTTCTTC.

The CDR3 spells CASKKDVSIAKNIQYF. The CDR3 DNA reads as TGTGCCAGCAAAAAGGACGTGTCGATAGCCAAAAACATTCAGTACTTC. The chain recombines TRBV12-3 or TRBV12-4 with TRBJ2-4, with unresolved D. CDR3 size: 16 residues. V shed 7 bases and J shed 0 bases, with 16 bases lying between them.

This clonotype was recorded many times. The genes are TRBV4-2 and TRBJ2-5, with 9 nucleotides matching TRBD1. This CDR3 contains 16 residues. Trimming removed 5 bases from V and 3 bases from J; junction bases left unmatched: 10. Germline loops: CDR1 LGHNA, CDR2 YNFKEQ. The CDR3 is CASSGGGQGRKETQYF. The CDR3 bases are TGTGCCAGCAGCGGAGGGGGACAGGGCCGGAAAGAGACCCAGTACTTC.

The chain couples TRBV6-5 to TRBJ1-5, with D unresolved. The CDR3 is made up of 15 amino acids. V lost 4 bases to trimming and J lost 4 bases, with 14 bases between them. Germline CDR1 and CDR2: MNHEY and SVGAGI. The CDR3 DNA follows: TGTGCCAGCAGTTCGGGCCCTCGGGCTAATCAGCCCCAGCATTTT. It is translated as CASSSGPRANQPQHF.

This clonotype came up many times. The chain recombines TRBV12-3 or TRBV12-4 with TRBJ2-2, with 7 bases matching TRBD2. This CDR3 spans 16 amino acids. J lost 2 bases, V lost 10 bases, and 13 bases had no gene match. This CDR3 is CATLSRRGINTGELFF. The DNA of the CDR3 is TGTGCCACGCTTAGCAGGCGGGGGATTAACACCGGGGAGCTGTTTTTT.

The chain uses TRBV7-8 and TRBJ1-5, with D possibly TRBD1 on 5 matching bases. With 7 bases removed from V and 1 base from J, the gap between germline ends came to 11 bases. The CDR3 sequence is 14 residues long. Per the germline V gene, CDR1 is SGHVS and CDR2 is FQNEAQ. The CDR3 loop is CASNLGGSNQPQHF. The DNA for the CDR3 is TGTGCCAGCAACCTGGGGGGGAGCAATCAGCCCCAGCATTTT.

This clonotype was observed at least ten times. The CDR3 here is CASSDRDRGRQDTEAFF. The CDR3 nucleotides read TGTGCCAGCAGTGACCGGGACAGGGGGCGTCAGGACACTGAAGCTTTCTTT. The rearrangement joins TRBV27 to TRBJ1-1; 12 bases line up with TRBD1. The CDR3 contains 17 residues. CDR1 MNHEY and CDR2 SMNVEV come from the germline V gene (reference sequence). The junction had 10 bases not matched to a gene; V was cut back by 5 bases and J by 3 bases.

This clonotype was observed a handful of times. J is TRBJ1-1 and V is TRBV12-3 or TRBV12-4, with D possibly matching TRBD1 (6 bases). V lost 5 bases, J lost 3 bases, and 13 bases lay in between. This CDR3 contains 14 residues. CDR3 amino acids: CASSATGGYTEAFF. CDR3 nucleotide sequence: TGTGCCAGCAGTGCGACAGGCGGGTACACTGAAGCTTTCTTT.

The sample holds many counts of this clonotype. The chain employs TRBV28 and TRBJ2-1; 10 positions match TRBD2. The CDR3 has 18 residues. Germline V gives CDR1 MDHEN, CDR2 SYDVKM. J lost 0 bases, V lost 9 bases, and 14 bases had no gene match. CDR3 residues: CASPSSGGASSSYNEQFF. In DNA, the CDR3 is TGTGCCAGTCCGTCTAGCGGGGGTGCCTCTAGCTCCTACAATGAGCAGTTCTTC.

This clonotype was counted many times. The V call is TRBV4-2, the J call TRBJ1-3, with D possibly matching TRBD1 (6 bases). Per germline, CDR1 LGHNA and CDR2 YNFKEQ. The length of the CDR3 is 20 residues. Trimming removed 1 base from V and 3 bases from J, with 25 bases in between. The CDR3 spells CASSQGTAGLSLLYGNTIYF. CDR3 DNA: TGTGCCAGCAGCCAAGGGACAGCTGGACTCTCGCTACTCTATGGAAACACCATATATTTT.

The chain has TRBV20-1 and TRBJ1-1; D gene uncertain. CDR3 length equals 14 residues. In germline, CDR1 is DFQATT, CDR2 SNEGSKA (reference sequence). Trimming pared 1 base from V and 4 bases from J, leaving 13 bases between. The CDR3 protein is CSARALGVRTEAFF. The CDR3 coding sequence is TGCAGTGCTAGAGCCCTCGGGGTGCGCACTGAAGCTTTCTTT.

The chain combines TRBV4-2 with TRBJ2-7; D may match TRBD1 or TRBD2 (6 bases each). Germline V gives CDR1 LGHNA, CDR2 YNFKEQ. Trimming removed 4 bases from V and 3 bases from J, with 13 bases in between. This CDR3 has 14 amino acids. The CDR3 here is CASSPGLQGYEQYF. The CDR3 bases are TGTGCCAGCAGCCCAGGACTACAGGGCTACGAGCAGTACTTC.

This clonotype was observed many times. J is TRBJ2-2 and V is TRBV11-3, with a weak D call TRBD2 (6 bases). The germline V and J ends were trimmed by 2 bases and 6 bases, with 10 bases remaining between them. Germline V gene sequence: CDR1 SGHNT, CDR2 YENEEA. There are 14 residues in the CDR3. CDR3 coding DNA: TGTGCCAGCAGCTTATCGGGGGAGGCCGGGGAGCTGTTTTTT. Translated, it gives CASSLSGEAGELFF.

This clonotype was detected many times. The chain uses TRBV10-3 and TRBJ1-2; 8 bases agree with TRBD1. There are 13 residues in the CDR3. V shed 5 bases and J 4 bases; nucleotides not matched to a gene: 3. Per germline, CDR1 ENHRY and CDR2 SYGVKD. CDR3 sequence (DNA): TGTGCCATCAGTCCAGGGGGCAGCTATGGCTACACCTTC. It is translated as CAISPGGSYGYTF.

The gene calls are TRBV27 and TRBJ2-7, with unresolved D. This CDR3 is built from 13 residues. V was shortened by 3 bases and J by 3 bases, with 9 bases between the two germline ends. The germline gives CDR1 MNHEY, CDR2 SMNVEV (reference sequence). The CDR3 region is CASSFSDLYEQYF. The CDR3 DNA reads TGTGCCAGCAGTTTTTCGGACCTCTACGAGCAGTACTTC.

This sequence joins TRBV20-1 and TRBJ2-1; 7 positions agree with TRBD2. Germline CDR1 is DFQATT and CDR2 is SNEGSKA (reference sequence). Trimming cost V 2 bases and J 7 bases; bases outside gene matches: 2. The CDR3 is made up of 12 amino acids. The CDR3, as DNA: TGCAGTGCTAGACAAGCGGGGAATGAGCAGTTCTTC. Translating it yields CSARQAGNEQFF.

This clonotype has a count of ten or more. Here the CDR3 DNA reads TGTGCCAGCAGTCAGGACAGGGTCTATGGCTACACCTTC. This codes for CASSQDRVYGYTF. V and J are TRBV28 and TRBJ1-2, with 8 bases identical to TRBD1. Germline values: CDR1 MDHEN, CDR2 SYDVKM. This CDR3 has 13 residues. Trimming took 5 bases from V and 4 from J; bases not matched to a gene: 3.

V is TRBV20-1 and J is TRBJ1-6; D is unclear. This CDR3 is 14 amino acids long. Between the trimmed V and J ends, which lost 2 bases and 1 base, there was a span of 6 bases. The germline V gene has CDR1 DFQATT and CDR2 SNEGSKA (reference sequence). The CDR3 DNA reads as TGCAGTGCTAGAATGGGGTCCTATAATTCACCCCTCCACTTT. It specifies CSARMGSYNSPLHF.

This clonotype was recorded many times. The V call is TRBV29-1, the J call TRBJ2-3; D is uncertain. The ends were cut back, 2 bases at V and 2 bases at J, with 11 bases in the middle. This CDR3 contains 14 residues. Germline V lookup: CDR1 SQVTM, CDR2 ANQGSEA. CDR3 coding DNA: TGCAGCGTTGAAACCCCTCCAACCACAGATACGCAGTATTTT. It yields the protein CSVETPPTTDTQYF.

Ten or more counts support this clonotype. The chain couples TRBV20-1 to TRBJ1-5; perhaps TRBD1 as D (5 bases). Per germline, CDR1 DFQATT and CDR2 SNEGSKA (reference sequence). V was clipped by 3 bases and J by 6 bases, with 12 bases between them. The CDR3 totals 13 residues. The CDR3 DNA follows: TGCAGTGCTAGTTCAGGGTCGGGTCAGCCCCAGCATTTT. It codes for CSASSGSGQPQHF.

This clonotype was seen more than once but under ten times. The chain has TRBV28 and TRBJ2-1; 9 bases agree with TRBD1. V was clipped by 6 bases and J by 8 bases; unmatched bases: 8. Germline V CDR1 and CDR2: MDHEN, SYDVKM. The CDR3 runs to 14 residues. CDR3 sequence: CASSETGGWHEQFF. The CDR3 DNA is TGTGCCAGCAGCGAGACAGGGGGTTGGCATGAGCAGTTCTTC. Complete variable domain (other parts from reference TRBV28 and TRBJ2-1): DVKVTQSSRYLVKRTGEKVFLECVQDMDHENMFWYRQDPGLGLRLIYFSYDVKMKEKGDIPEGYSVSREKKERFSLILESASTNQTSMYLCASSETGGWHEQFFGPGTRLTVL.

This clonotype was detected ten times or more. DNA for the CDR3: TGCAGTGTCAGGACTAGACGGGGAGAGACCCAGTACTTC. This gives the protein CSVRTRRGETQYF. This chain links TRBV20-1 with TRBJ2-5, with 7 bases aligning to TRBD2. The V segment lost 7 bases and the J segment 4 bases; nucleotides outside the gene matches: 9. Germline V gives CDR1 DFQATT, CDR2 SNEGSKA (reference sequence). The CDR3 covers 13 residues.

This clonotype was counted ten times or more. V gene TRBV9 combines with J gene TRBJ1-1; TRBD1 matches 7 bases. This CDR3 spans 14 amino acids. Looked up from germline, CDR1 is SGDLS and CDR2 is YYNGEE. V was clipped by 2 bases and J by 3 bases; unmatched bases: 4. CDR3 coding DNA: TGTGCCAGCAGCGTGAGGCAGGGGGACACTGAAGCTTTCTTT. This codes for CASSVRQGDTEAFF.

The gene calls are TRBV4-1 and TRBJ1-1, with D perhaps TRBD1 (5 bases). CDR1 and CDR2 from the germline V gene are MGHRA and YSYEKL. V lost 4 bases to trimming and J lost 6 bases, with 18 bases between them. This CDR3 spans 15 amino acids. The CDR3 loop is CASSPMGRGGAEAFF. In nucleotides, the CDR3 is TGCGCCAGCAGCCCCATGGGGAGGGGAGGAGCTGAAGCTTTCTTT.

The rearrangement uses TRBV6-1 and TRBJ2-5, with D unclear. V was trimmed by 5 bases and J by 0 bases, leaving 13 bases between them. Germline V gene data show CDR1 as MNHNS and CDR2 as SASEGT. CDR3 size: 15 residues. In DNA, the CDR3 is TGTGCCAGCAGTCCCACGCGGCACCACCAAGAGACCCAGTACTTC. It specifies CASSPTRHHQETQYF.